This record covers a single TCR beta chain. Antigen unknown. The record originates from a study of cytomegalovirus exposure and HLA in healthy donors. Primers included in the PCR were 60 Vbeta and 13 Jbeta primers. Produced via immunoSEQ multiplex PCR; TCRdb's table is partial and in-frame only. The repertoire holds approximately 27,000 clones, with roughly 70% as singletons. The germline V gene encodes CDR1 LGHNA and CDR2 YNFKEQ. The CDR3 has 15 residues. The V segment lost 4 bases and the J segment 5 bases; nucleotides outside the gene matches: 8. Study-level results: The study put about 180 TCR beta chains on its list as cytomegalovirus-associated. Using a false discovery rate of 0.05, a later analysis showed that 16,951 TCR beta sequences were associated with HLA alleles. Trimming of TCR beta V- and J-genes showed a link, identified in a later analysis, to a missense DCLRE1C variant.

Sequenced: PBMCs. This receptor was taken from a woman in her fifties or sixties in good health and CMV-seronegative. This chain connects TRBV4-2 to TRBJ1-5; 7 nucleotides align to TRBD1. The chain's CDR3 is CASSLRDSVDQPQHF. CDR3 coding DNA: TGTGCCAGCAGCCTGAGGGACAGCGTAGATCAGCCCCAGCATTTT.